This record looks at one TCR beta chain sequence and its context. From blood CD8+ and CD4+ T cells, the TCR beta chain was sequenced. Reverse transcription used about 0.5 to 1 ug RNA and random hexamers. Via MiXCR, TCRdb re-called the immunoSEQ multiplex PCR reads, giving one row per CDR3 protein. The repertoire holds 110,000 to 150,000 distinct CDR3 sequences, with more than 90% as singletons. These data belong to a study of CD8 T cells in Susac syndrome. Germline V CDR1 and CDR2: SQVTM, ANQGSEA. The CDR3 sequence is 14 residues long. Trimming took 6 bases from V and 7 from J; bases not matched to a gene: 11.

Input material: CD4+ T cells from PBMCs. The chain has TRBV29-1 and TRBJ1-4; 7 bases align to TRBD1. This clonotype originated in a human donor with Susac syndrome. CDR3 loop: CSVQNRGEFEKLFF. In DNA form, the CDR3 reads TGCAGCGTCCAGAACAGGGGAGAATTTGAAAAACTGTTTTTT.